This T cell receptor (beta chain) was captured by sequencing in a study of beta chain features in type 1 diabetes. CDR1 is ENHRY, CDR2 SYGVKD, per germline. The CDR3 has 13 amino acids. Trimming cost V 5 bases and J 4 bases, with 12 bases left between them. This clone was counted between two and nine times. Since all of the isolated RNA was reverse transcribed, expressed TCRB transcripts were what got sequenced. The data were produced by immunoSEQ multiplex PCR, yet TCRdb's version contains in-frame clones alone and is incomplete. This sample carries about 340,000 clones, around 8% of them seen once, and the ten largest clones take 0.44%.

Material: central memory CD4+ T cells from blood. This sequence joins TRBV10-3 and TRBJ2-7; D call uncertain. The sequence came from a woman younger than 30 in good health. CDR3 region: CAISFSDPYEQYF. CDR3 bases: TGTGCCATCAGTTTTTCAGACCCATACGAGCAGTACTTC.